Below, 26 T cell receptor beta chains from the same sample are listed, as sequenced in a study of blood T cell repertoires in COVID-19. Libraries were prepared by immunoSEQ multiplex PCR; TCRdb keeps only in-frame clonotypes and omits some of them. The data show around 140,000 clones, more than 85% seen once. Sequenced input: peripheral blood. These receptors originate from a man in his 60s with active or convalescent COVID-19.

This clone showed up just a few times. The chain employs TRBV12-3 or TRBV12-4 and TRBJ1-5; no firm D call. This CDR3 has 11 residues. Deletions cut 5 bases from V and 11 bases from J, with 10 bases between. The CDR3 coding sequence is TGTGCCAGCAGTATCACGCGGGCCCAGCATTTT. It is translated as CASSITRAQHF.

Only one count was recorded for this clone. The J gene is TRBJ2-2, the V gene TRBV5-5; tentatively, D is TRBD1 (5 bases). Trimming removed 0 bases at V and 1 base at J, with 13 bases between. From germline, CDR1 is SGHKS and CDR2 YYEKEE (reference sequence). The CDR3 is 17 amino acids. In DNA, the CDR3 is TGTGCCAGCAGCTTGGAGGAAATTACAGGGAACACCGGGGAGCTGTTTTTT. Translating it yields CASSLEEITGNTGELFF.

The gene calls are TRBV4-3 and TRBJ2-7; TRBD1 matches 7 bases. Germline CDR1 is LGHNA and CDR2 is YSLEER. There are 16 residues in the CDR3. Trimming took 0 bases from V and 2 from J; bases not matched to a gene: 7. CDR3 sequence reads: CASSQDLTGNPYEQYF. The DNA for the CDR3 is TGCGCCAGCAGCCAAGATCTGACAGGGAATCCCTACGAGCAGTACTTC.

J is TRBJ1-2 and V is TRBV18; D possibly corresponds to TRBD1 (5 bases). Trimming took 2 bases from V and 8 from J, leaving 12 bases between them. This CDR3 has 13 residues. Germline lookup yields CDR1 KGHSH and CDR2 LQKENI. CDR3 nucleotide sequence: TGTGCCAGCTCACCAAGGGGATTTGGGGGCTACACCTTC. Translating gives CASSPRGFGGYTF.

This clone was seen once. The chain's CDR3 is CASSTARGKNEKLFF. CDR3 nucleotide sequence: TGTGCCAGCAGTACCGCCAGGGGAAAGAATGAAAAACTGTTTTTT. The rearrangement joins TRBV28 to TRBJ1-4, with D perhaps TRBD1 (6 bases). Looked up from germline, CDR1 is MDHEN and CDR2 is SYDVKM. The CDR3 is 15 amino acids. V dropped 5 bases and J dropped 5 bases, with 15 bases sitting between them.

The V and J genes are TRBV24-1 and TRBJ2-3; D may be TRBD2 (5 bases). V was pared by 6 bases and J by 14 bases, with 17 bases between. From germline, CDR1 is KGHDR and CDR2 SFDVKD. CDR3 length: 12 amino acids. The CDR3 sequence is CATSSFPGLWYF. CDR3 DNA: TGTGCCACCAGTTCCTTCCCGGGGTTGTGGTATTTT.

V is TRBV24-1 and J is TRBJ2-2; TRBD2 matches at 9 bases. The V segment lost 6 bases and the J segment 6 bases; nucleotides outside the gene matches: 7. Germline CDR1 KGHDR, CDR2 SFDVKD. The CDR3 is made up of 15 amino acids. This CDR3 is CATSSYASGAGELFF. CDR3 sequence (DNA): TGTGCCACCAGTAGCTATGCTAGCGGGGCCGGGGAGCTGTTTTTT.

This clone was detected once. V usage is TRBV4-2 and J usage is TRBJ2-2; D not certain. V was clipped by 1 base and J by 7 bases, with 10 bases between them. The CDR3 has 14 amino acids. CDR1 is LGHNA, CDR2 YNFKEQ, per germline. The CDR3 DNA follows: TGTGCCAGCAGCCAAGTGAGGTCCGACGGGGAGCTGTTTTTT. As protein: CASSQVRSDGELFF.

The V call is TRBV11-2, the J call TRBJ1-1; tentatively, D is TRBD1 (6 bases). In germline, CDR1 is SGHAT, CDR2 FQNNGV. The length of the CDR3 is 15 residues. Trimming pared 5 bases from V and 5 bases from J, leaving 18 bases between. Here the CDR3 DNA reads TGTGCCAGCAGCCCGCGGGCGGGGGCTAGGACTGAAGCTTTCTTT. Encoded protein: CASSPRAGARTEAFF.

Here the CDR3 reads CASSQSGGARNQPQHF. The CDR3, as DNA: TGTGCCAGCAGCCAATCAGGGGGGGCGCGGAATCAGCCCCAGCATTTT. This chain joins TRBV16 and TRBJ1-5; D is perhaps TRBD1 (6 bases). Germline V gives CDR1 KGHSY, CDR2 FQNENV. The CDR3 is 16 amino acids. The V end was cut by 0 bases, the J end by 4 bases, with 13 bases between.

The chain uses TRBV3-1 (or the pseudogene TRBV3-2) and TRBJ1-2, with D hard to call. The CDR3 is 14 residues long. The germline V and J ends were trimmed by 3 bases and 6 bases, with 14 bases remaining between them. The germline V gene has CDR1 LGHDT and CDR2 YNNKEL (reference sequence). The CDR3 nucleotides are TGTGCCAGCAGCCAGGCAGATGAGGGCGATGGCTACACCTTC. Its translation is CASSQADEGDGYTF.

The chain recombines TRBV5-1 with TRBJ2-7, with 11 bases that match TRBD2. This CDR3 is built from 15 residues. Germline CDR1 is SGHRS and CDR2 is YFSETQ. V dropped 4 bases and J dropped 5; count of bases not matched to a gene: 8. CDR3 DNA: TGCGCCAGCAGCACGAGGGGACTAGCGGATAACGAGCAGTACTTC. Translation: CASSTRGLADNEQYF.

The CDR3 region is CASSVGLGLTYEQYF. The CDR3 DNA reads as TGTGCCAGCAGCGTAGGTCTGGGGCTTACCTACGAGCAGTACTTC. This chain joins TRBV9 and TRBJ2-7; D possibly corresponds to TRBD1 (5 bases). Per the germline V gene, CDR1 is SGDLS and CDR2 is YYNGEE. The V gene lost 0 bases and the J gene lost 2 bases, with 12 bases spanning the gap. This CDR3 spans 15 amino acids.

The V and J genes are TRBV5-8 and TRBJ2-1; D unclear. The germline V and J ends were trimmed by 1 base and 0 bases, with 8 bases remaining between them. The CDR3 extends over 15 amino acids. CDR1 SGHTS and CDR2 YDEGEE come from the germline V gene. The CDR3 protein is CASSLWASSYNEQFF. As DNA, the CDR3 is TGTGCCAGCAGCTTGTGGGCCTCCTCCTACAATGAGCAGTTCTTC.

This chain links TRBV28 with TRBJ2-1; D not resolved. This CDR3 contains 12 residues. Trimming removed 5 bases from V and 10 bases from J, with 12 bases in between. CDR1 is MDHEN, CDR2 SYDVKM, per germline. CDR3 amino acids: CASSPLRSEQFF. The CDR3 region has the DNA TGTGCCAGCAGTCCCCTGCGTAGCGAGCAGTTCTTC.

This chain connects TRBV6-5 to TRBJ1-3; tentatively, D is TRBD1 (5 bases). Germline CDR1 and CDR2: MNHEY and SVGAGI. V lost 8 bases and J 0 bases, leaving 14 bases between the germline ends. The CDR3 spans 15 residues. The DNA of the CDR3 is TGTGCCAGCGGAAAAGGGGACTCCTCTGGAAACACCATATATTTT. The encoded protein is CASGKGDSSGNTIYF.

The gene calls are TRBV19 and TRBJ1-5; no definite D call. CDR1 is LNHDA, CDR2 SQIVND, per germline (reference sequence). The germline V and J ends were trimmed by 4 bases and 2 bases, with 9 bases remaining between them. CDR3 length equals 14 residues. The CDR3 sequence: CASSSPVGNQPQHF. CDR3 nucleotides: TGTGCCAGTAGTAGTCCCGTCGGCAATCAGCCCCAGCATTTT.

The chain uses TRBV4-3 and TRBJ2-3; a possible D gene is TRBD2 (7 bases). CDR3 length: 17 amino acids. Per germline, CDR1 LGHNA and CDR2 YSLEER. Between the trimmed V and J ends, which lost 2 bases and 3 bases, there was a span of 18 bases. CDR3 nucleotides: TGCGCCAGCAGCCAACAGGGGAACCGGGACTATACAGATACGCAGTATTTT. Protein: CASSQQGNRDYTDTQYF.

The chain uses TRBV27 and TRBJ1-5, with D possibly being TRBD1 (5 bases). The CDR3 sequence is 15 residues long. Per the germline V gene, CDR1 is MNHEY and CDR2 is SMNVEV (reference sequence). Trimming left V 4 bases short and J 7 bases short, with 17 bases between. The chain's CDR3 is CASSSGGKWGQPQHF. The CDR3 DNA sequence: TGTGCCAGCAGTTCGGGGGGGAAGTGGGGACAGCCCCAGCATTTT.

This clone was found many times. The V gene is TRBV9, the J gene TRBJ2-5; D gene unclear. V was trimmed by 3 bases and J by 4 bases, leaving 10 bases between them. Germline lookup yields CDR1 SGDLS and CDR2 YYNGEE. The CDR3 length is 13 residues. The CDR3 reads CASSDGAPETQYF. CDR3 in DNA: TGTGCCAGCAGCGACGGAGCCCCAGAGACCCAGTACTTC.

The V call is TRBV28, the J call TRBJ2-3; 9 positions agree with TRBD1. The CDR3 runs 16 residues. The germline CDR1 and CDR2 sequences are MDHEN and SYDVKM. With V trimmed by 6 bases and J by 4 bases, 11 bases remained unmatched. CDR3 DNA: TGTGCCAGCAGCCTACCCGGGACAGGGAGCGCAGATACGCAGTATTTT. Protein: CASSLPGTGSADTQYF.

In DNA, the CDR3 is TGCGCCAGCAGCTTTGACAGGGGGAACTATGGCTACACCTTC. Its translation: CASSFDRGNYGYTF. V is TRBV5-1 and J is TRBJ1-2; 9 nucleotides agree with TRBD1. CDR3 length equals 14 residues. V lost 2 bases to trimming and J lost 2 bases; unmatched junction nucleotides: 1. The germline gives CDR1 SGHRS, CDR2 YFSETQ.

The chain uses TRBV19 and TRBJ2-1; a possible D gene is TRBD1 (5 bases). The V gene's germline CDR1 is LNHDA and CDR2 SQIVND (reference sequence). The V gene lost 6 bases and the J gene lost 9 bases, with 21 bases spanning the gap. The CDR3 is made up of 15 amino acids. The CDR3 nucleotides are TGTGCCAGTAGCCCTAGACAGTCCCCCGGCGGTGAGCAGTTCTTC. This encodes CASSPRQSPGGEQFF.

The J gene is TRBJ2-7, the V gene TRBV6-2 or TRBV6-3, with 9 bases lining up with TRBD1. The CDR3 has 14 residues. With V trimmed by 5 bases and J by 5 bases, 7 bases remained unmatched. The V gene's germline CDR1 is MNHEY and CDR2 SVGEGT. The CDR3 region has the DNA TGTGCCAGCAGTCGGACAGGGGTTGGGGACGAGCAGTACTTC. This translates into CASSRTGVGDEQYF.

The rearrangement joins TRBV7-2 to TRBJ2-1; TRBD2 agrees at 7 bases. Germline assignment: CDR1 SGHTA and CDR2 FQGNSA. This CDR3 comprises 15 residues. With 4 bases clipped from V and 5 bases from J, the junction kept 8 bases outside the gene matches. In DNA, the CDR3 is TGTGCCAGCAGCTCCCGGGTGGGGAGGGACAATGAGCAGTTCTTC. Its translation: CASSSRVGRDNEQFF.

This clone showed up just a few times. CDR3 coding DNA: TGTGCCTGGAGTGGGAGAAGTCAGCCCCAGCATTTT. Encoded protein: CAWSGRSQPQHF. The chain is built from TRBV30 and TRBJ1-5; D call uncertain. Trimming shortened V by 1 base and J by 6 bases, and 7 bases separated the two germline ends. From germline, CDR1 is GTSNPN and CDR2 SVGIG (reference sequence). The CDR3 has 12 residues.